The sequence of this T cell receptor beta chain was determined in a study of sequential checkpoint blockade in melanoma. Study-level information: After both sequences, patients received maintenance nivolumab.

Treatment specified: randomized to nivolumab then ipilimumab (arm A) or the reverse (arm B). Patients had received no earlier DNA-damaging chemotherapy. This clone has a count of ten or more. Trimming pared 2 bases from V and 4 bases from J, leaving 9 bases between. The CDR3 length is 14 residues. CDR1 SGHNT and CDR2 YENEEA come from the germline V gene. Clones were sequenced by immunoSEQ multiplex PCR, and TCRdb holds only the in-frame ones, with some missing. The sample has about 3,200 clones, over 15% seen once. The sequence was collected from a human donor with melanoma. The specimen comprised tumor tissue (inferred from file names), sampled from a patient given nivolumab and ipilimumab in sequence. This chain uses TRBV11-3 with TRBJ1-5, with D uncertain. The CDR3 is CASSLFPGNQPQHF. The CDR3 DNA is TGTGCCAGCAGCTTATTCCCCGGGAATCAGCCCCAGCATTTT.